This T cell receptor beta chain was identified during a study of Ad26.COV2.S vaccination and SARS-CoV-2 variants. Documented treatment: about 20 received Ad26.COV2.S at low or high dose, single or two shots; about 5 received placebo; per-sample allocation not given. On day 63 after the first injection, vaccine and placebo recipients gave samples. The administered vaccine (an Ad26 vector) expressed Wuhan-strain SARS-CoV-2 spike. This CDR3 has 18 residues. Per the germline V gene, CDR1 is SGHTA and CDR2 is FQGNSA. Trimming removed 1 base at V and 7 bases at J, with 23 bases between. This clone was recorded at least ten times. The repertoire was sequenced with immunoSEQ multiplex PCR; TCRdb's copy has only in-frame clones and lacks some. The data show around 450,000 clones, roughly 90% seen once.

V gene TRBV7-2 combines with J gene TRBJ1-3, with D perhaps TRBD1 (6 bases). Sequenced here: peripheral blood, sampled in a trial of Ad26.COV2.S vaccine versus placebo. The sequence came from a person aged 18-60 years who received the Ad26.COV2.S COVID-19 vaccine or a placebo. CDR3 residues: CASSLEPPDGGFGNTIYF. The CDR3 bases are TGTGCCAGCAGCTTAGAGCCGCCTGATGGGGGCTTTGGGAACACCATATATTTT.